What follows is one T cell receptor (beta chain) and its context. Its antigen remains unknown. TCRdb independently ran MiXCR on the 5' RACE reads; one entry per CDR3 protein. The repertoire holds under 450,000 distinct CDR3 sequences, about 25% seen once, with over 10% in the top ten. Per germline, CDR1 ENHRY and CDR2 SYGVKD. The CDR3 covers 16 residues. V trimming: 3 bases; J trimming: 3 bases; junction bases outside the gene matches: 6. This entry belongs to a study of T-cell memory formation after mild COVID-19. Study results and limitations: Shrinking CD4+ clones were chiefly CM and EM; CD8+ ones were chiefly EMRA. Later expanders leaned CD4+, whereas clones that contracted between day 15 and 85 were balanced CD4/CD8.

J is TRBJ1-5 and V is TRBV10-3, with 9 bases that match TRBD1. Sequences were obtained from PBMCs or a T cell subset sorted from them (not recorded which). The sequence was collected from an adult woman who had mild COVID-19 (a few samples of this study predate the infection). Cell type and time point are not known. The CDR3 is CAISETGGRTNQPQHF. The CDR3 DNA sequence: TGTGCCATCAGTGAAACAGGGGGCCGGACCAATCAGCCCCAGCATTTT.